What follows describes a single T cell receptor beta chain. The germline gives CDR1 SEHNR, CDR2 FQNEAQ (reference sequence). CDR3 length equals 14 residues. With V trimmed by 6 bases and J by 6 bases, 7 bases remained unmatched. This sample stems from a study of T-cell memory formation after mild COVID-19. TCRdb reprocessed the 5' RACE reads via MiXCR and lists one record per CDR3 protein. The sample holds some 450,000 distinct CDR3 sequences, roughly 20% seen once. The receptor was isolated from an adult woman who had mild COVID-19 (a few samples of this study predate the infection). Cell type and time point are not known. Sequenced: PBMCs or a T cell subset sorted from them (not recorded which). The chain joins TRBV7-9 to TRBJ2-3, with 9 bases that match TRBD1. The CDR3 spells CASRPGQGWDTQYF. The CDR3 bases are TGTGCCAGCAGACCGGGACAGGGATGGGATACGCAGTATTTT.